This T cell receptor (beta chain) was captured by sequencing in a study of T cells in Graves' hyperthyroidism and ophthalmopathy. Study context: Once the initial diagnosis was made, peripheral blood was obtained before any treatment.

General observations from the study: Ophthalmopathy was told apart from stable hyperthyroidism by a 13 V-J model.

Used for diagnoses were clinical symptoms, serum thyroxine and TRAb, thyroid ultrasound and orbital computed tomography. Isolation of PBMCs was performed on 10 ml fresh peripheral blood. About this clonotype: No antigen is known for it.

The length of the CDR3 is 16 residues. Germline CDR1 is SGHTA and CDR2 is FQGTGA. V lost 3 bases, J lost 7 bases, and 22 bases lay in between. Amplified TCR beta CDR3 regions derived from RNA transcripts. A first-round RT-PCR of the TCR CDR3 used the HTBI primer set. Each CDR3 protein gets one entry after TCRdb re-called the multiplex PCR reads with MiXCR. Of about half a million distinct CDR3 sequences in the sample, approximately 25% were seen once. The sequenced sample consisted of blood. This TCR was sampled from a young woman with Graves' ophthalmopathy. V gene TRBV7-3 combines with J gene TRBJ2-7; TRBD2 might be the D (6 bases). CDR3 in DNA: TGTGCCAGCAGCTTCGGTGGCGGGACTCCGATTTCTGAGCAGTACTTC. Protein product: CASSFGGGTPISEQYF.